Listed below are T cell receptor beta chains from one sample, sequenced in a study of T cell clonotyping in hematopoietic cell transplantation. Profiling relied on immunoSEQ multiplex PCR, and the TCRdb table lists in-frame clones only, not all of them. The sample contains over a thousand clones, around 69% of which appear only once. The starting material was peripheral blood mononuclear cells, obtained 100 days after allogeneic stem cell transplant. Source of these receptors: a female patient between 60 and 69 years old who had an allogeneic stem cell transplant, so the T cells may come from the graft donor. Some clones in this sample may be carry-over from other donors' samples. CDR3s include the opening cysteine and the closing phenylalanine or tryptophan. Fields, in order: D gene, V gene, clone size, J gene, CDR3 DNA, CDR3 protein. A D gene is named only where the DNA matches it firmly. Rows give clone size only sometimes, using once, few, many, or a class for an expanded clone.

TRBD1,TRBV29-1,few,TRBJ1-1,TGCAGCGTGTTTTCAGGGGGCGGCGGGGACACTGAAGCTTTCTTT,CSVFSGGGGDTEAFF
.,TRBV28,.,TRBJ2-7,TGTGCCAGCAGACAGAACTACGAGCAGTACTTC,CASRQNYEQYF
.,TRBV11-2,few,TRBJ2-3,TGTGCCAGCAGCTTAGGGGCAGGCGGGGCAGATACGCAGTATTTT,CASSLGAGGADTQYF
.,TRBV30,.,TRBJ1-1,TGTGCCTTGGACCCTTCGGGTTTCTTT,CALDPSGFF
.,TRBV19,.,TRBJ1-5,TGTGCCAGTAGTATAGACGCGGGAACCCAGCCCCAGCATTTT,CASSIDAGTQPQHF
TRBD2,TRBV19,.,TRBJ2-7,TGTGCCAGTAGTGGGGGACTAGCCGGCTACGAGCAGTACTTC,CASSGGLAGYEQYF
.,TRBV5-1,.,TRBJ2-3,TGCGCCAGCAGCTTACTAGTTGAAGATACGCAGTATTTT,CASSLLVEDTQYF
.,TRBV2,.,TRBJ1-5,TGTGCCAGCAGCCGGACCACCCCCAATCAGCCCCAGCATTTT,CASSRTTPNQPQHF
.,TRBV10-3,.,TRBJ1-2,TGTGCCATCAGCGACCCGGGACAAGATTATGGTGGCTACACCTTC,CAISDPGQDYGGYTF
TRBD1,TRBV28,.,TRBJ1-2,TGTGCCAGCAGTTTTATCAGGGGGCCTGGCTATGGCTACACCTTC,CASSFIRGPGYGYTF
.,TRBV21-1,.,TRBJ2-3,TGTGCCAGCAGCAGTAAGGGACCGCGAAGCACAGATACGCAGTATTTT,CASSSKGPRSTDTQYF
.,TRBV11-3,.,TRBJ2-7,TGTGCCAGCAGCTTAGTTTGGGGTGACTACGAGCAGTACTTC,CASSLVWGDYEQYF
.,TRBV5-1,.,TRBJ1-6,TGCGCCAGCATGGCCCAATCAGGCTCCTATAATTCACCCCTCCACTTT,CASMAQSGSYNSPLHF
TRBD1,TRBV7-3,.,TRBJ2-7,TGTGCCAGCAGCTTAGGTGGGACAGGGGGCAACGAGCAGTACTTC,CASSLGGTGGNEQYF
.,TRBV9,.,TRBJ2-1,TGTGCCAGCATGGGGAAGGGTGGCGATGAGCAGTTCTTC,CASMGKGGDEQFF
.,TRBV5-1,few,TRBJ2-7,TGCGCCAGCAGCCCGGGTCCGTCCTACGAGCAGTACTTC,CASSPGPSYEQYF
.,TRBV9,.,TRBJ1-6,TGTGCCAGCAGCCCAGAGGGAGGGTGGTCACCCCTCCACTTT,CASSPEGGWSPLHF
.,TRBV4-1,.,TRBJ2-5,TGCGCCAGCAGCCAGCTGACAGGCGACGAGACCCAGTACTTC,CASSQLTGDETQYF
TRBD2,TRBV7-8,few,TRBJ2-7,TGTGCCAGCAGCTTACCGGGACAGTCTACTAGCGGGATCGTAGAGCAGTACTTC,CASSLPGQSTSGIVEQYF
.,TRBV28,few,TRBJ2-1,TGTGCCAGCAGTTTATCCGAGAATGAGCAGTTCTTC,CASSLSENEQFF
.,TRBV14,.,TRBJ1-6,TGTGCCAGCACCGTTACCCATGGGTCACCCCTCCACTTT,CASTVTHGSPLHF
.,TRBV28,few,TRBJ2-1,TGTGCCAGCAGTTTGCCGGGAGAAACCTACAATGAGCAGTTCTTC,CASSLPGETYNEQFF
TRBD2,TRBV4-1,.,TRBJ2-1,TGCGCCAGCAGCCCTCTAACTAGCGGGCGTACTTACAATGAGCAGTTCTTC,CASSPLTSGRTYNEQFF
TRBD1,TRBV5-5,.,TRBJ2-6,TGTGCCAGCAGCTTCGACAGGGTGGGGGGGGCCAACGTCCTGACTTTC,CASSFDRVGGANVLTF
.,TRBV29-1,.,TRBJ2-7,TGCAGCGTTGGAGGTTGGGGGGACATCGAGCAGTACTTC,CSVGGWGDIEQYF
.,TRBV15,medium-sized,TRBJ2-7,TGTGCCACGTCCGATAGGAGGGGGCGCGACGAGCAGTACTTC,CATSDRRGRDEQYF
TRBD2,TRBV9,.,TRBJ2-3,TGTGCCAGCAGCGTAGTGGGAGGGTTCGCAGATACGCAGTATTTT,CASSVVGGFADTQYF
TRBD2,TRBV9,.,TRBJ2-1,TGTGCCAGCAGCGTAGTGGCGGGAGGGTACAATGAGCAGTTCTTC,CASSVVAGGYNEQFF
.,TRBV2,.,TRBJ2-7,TGTGCCAGCAGTGAGTTGGCCTACGAGCAGTACTTC,CASSELAYEQYF
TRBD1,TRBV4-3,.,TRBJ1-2,TGCGCCAGCAGCCCCGACAGGGGGGATAACTATGGCTACACCTTC,CASSPDRGDNYGYTF
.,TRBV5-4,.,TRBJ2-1,TGTGCCAGCAGCCCGGACTACGTCGGTGAGCAGTTCTTC,CASSPDYVGEQFF
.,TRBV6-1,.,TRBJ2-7,TGTGCCAGCAGTGATGGACCGACCTACGAGCAGTACTTC,CASSDGPTYEQYF
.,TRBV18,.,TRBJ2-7,TGTGCCAGCTCACCCTCGGGGGCGCCCTACGAGCAGTACTTC,CASSPSGAPYEQYF
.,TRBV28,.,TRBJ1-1,TGTGCCAGCAGTTTATATCCAGGGGTGAACACTGAAGCTTTCTTT,CASSLYPGVNTEAFF
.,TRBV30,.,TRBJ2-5,TGTGCCTGGAGGGGGGAGTACCAAGAGACCCAGTACTTC,CAWRGEYQETQYF
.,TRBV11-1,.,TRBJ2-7,TGTGCCAGCAGCCAGCGTCTAGCAGAGCAGTACTTC,CASSQRLAEQYF
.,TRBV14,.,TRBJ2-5,TGTGCCAGCAGCCTGTTTGTGCAAGAGACCCAGTACTTC,CASSLFVQETQYF
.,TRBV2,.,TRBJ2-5,TGTGCCAGCACGAGGAGCCCTCAAGAGACCCAGTACTTC,CASTRSPQETQYF
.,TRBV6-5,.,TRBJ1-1,TGTGCCAGCAGTTATCCAGGGGCGAACACTGAAGCTTTCTTT,CASSYPGANTEAFF
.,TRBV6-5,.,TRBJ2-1,TGTGCCAGCAGTTACCGCTCACTGGGGGACAATGAGCAGTTCTTC,CASSYRSLGDNEQFF
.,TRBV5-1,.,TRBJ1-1,TGCGCCAGCAGCTCGACCCGGGGCGGGAGCACTGAAGCTTTCTTT,CASSSTRGGSTEAFF
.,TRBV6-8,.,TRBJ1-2,TGTGCCAGCAGCTTGGGGGGGGATGGCTACACCTTC,CASSLGGDGYTF
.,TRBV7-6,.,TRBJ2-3,TGTGCCAGCAGCTTAACAACCCTCACAGATACGCAGTATTTT,CASSLTTLTDTQYF
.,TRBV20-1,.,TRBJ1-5,TGCAGTGCTGGAGGTGCGCAGCCCCAGCATTTT,CSAGGAQPQHF
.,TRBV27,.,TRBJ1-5,TGTGCCAGCAAGGGGAGGAAAAGGGTGAGCAATCAGCCCCAGCATTTT,CASKGRKRVSNQPQHF